The 3 T cell receptor beta chains in this list originate from one sample, sequenced in a study of CD8+ T cells in alopecia areata. Markers including CD4, CD8alpha, NKG2D and NKG2ACE guided sorting of pooled cutaneous lymph node cells. It was cDNA, reverse transcribed from extracted RNA, that served as the sequencing template. The protocol was immunoSEQ multiplex PCR, while the TCRdb copy is restricted to in-frame clones and leaves out a portion. The sample presents approximately 280,000 clones, none singletons. Sequencing was carried out using CD4+ T cells sorted from a lymph node. The receptor set was obtained from a C3H/HeJ mouse with alopecia areata. Strain MHC haplotype: H2-k.

A remark on this clone: Mouse germline and gene names are used. The observed sequence ends 4 residues before the CDR3 terminus, with the missing tail filled in from the germline J gene. The gene calls are TRBV13-1 and TRBJ1-1, with 9 bases that match TRBD1. Germline CDR1 NSHNY, CDR2 SYGAGN. The CDR3 sequence is 14 residues long. The part of the CDR3 DNA that was read is TGTGCCAGCAGCTCCGGGACAGGGAGGACA. Protein product: CASSSGTGRT. Given in full, the CDR3 is CASSSGTGRTEVFF.

This clone was seen a few times. Germline and genes: mouse. The DNA ends 4 residues before the CDR3 does, and the rest of the CDR3 is filled in from the germline J gene. Other DNA variants within this sample encode the same CDR3. The genes are TRBV5 and TRBJ2-1, with D perhaps TRBD2 (7 bases). Germline-derived CDR1 and CDR2 are LGHNA and YNLKQL (reference sequence). V dropped 4 bases and J dropped 1 base, with 11 bases sitting between them. This CDR3 is 15 amino acids long. The sequenced CDR3 bases are TGTGCCAGCAGCCCCGAGGGGGGGAACTATGCT. Residues: CASSPEGGNYA. The whole CDR3 is CASSPEGGNYAEQFF.

Worth noting for this clone: Gene names and germline match the mouse. The CDR3 extends 4 residues past the end of the read, so its final part is completed from the germline J gene. This sequence joins TRBV13-1 and TRBJ1-1; 10 bases fit TRBD1. Germline V CDR1 and CDR2: NSHNY, SYGAGN. V lost 5 bases and J lost 4; bases outside the gene matches: 5. This CDR3 comprises 14 residues. CDR3 region: CASSVGQGITEVFF. Incomplete CDR3 DNA: TGTGCCAGCAGCGTGGGACAGGGGATCACA.